Here is one TCR beta chain with its context. Germline assignment: CDR1 LGHNA and CDR2 YSLEER. V was pared by 0 bases and J by 3 bases, with 15 bases between. This CDR3 contains 17 residues. Repertoires were generated with immunoSEQ multiplex PCR, while TCRdb's copy carries only in-frame clones and drops some. Among approximately 410,000 clones listed, 92% were seen once. This specimen comes from a study of Ad26.COV2.S vaccination and SARS-CoV-2 variants. Looking at the study overall: The vaccine Ad26.COV2.S was put into the muscle once, or twice with 56 days between.

Treatment here: about 20 received Ad26.COV2.S at low or high dose, single or two shots; about 5 received placebo; per-sample allocation not given. Samples came from day 63 after the first vaccine or placebo injection. The sequence came from a person between 18 and 65 years old who received the Ad26.COV2.S COVID-19 vaccine or a placebo. The chain is built from TRBV4-3 and TRBJ2-1; tentative D call: TRBD2 (5 bases). Material: peripheral blood, obtained in a trial of Ad26.COV2.S vaccine versus placebo. CDR3 in DNA: TGCGCCAGCAGCCAAGAGGAGGTAGGGATCGGCTACAATGAGCAGTTCTTC. Encoded protein: CASSQEEVGIGYNEQFF.